Sequencing of this TCR beta chain was carried out in a study of control samples from healthy donors and cancer patients. Clones were read by immunoSEQ multiplex PCR, and TCRdb kept only the in-frame ones, dropping some. The table lists around 94,000 clones, about 85% of them singletons. The germline V gene encodes CDR1 MNHEY and CDR2 SMNVEV (reference sequence). The CDR3 is made up of 15 amino acids. V trimming: 5 bases; J trimming: 7 bases; junction bases outside the gene matches: 7. Material: blood. The source of this sequence is a woman in her fifties or sixties in good health. This chain joins TRBV27 and TRBJ1-6; 8 positions agree with TRBD1. CDR3: CASSTRTGYNSPLHF. The CDR3 DNA reads as TGTGCCAGCAGTACCCGGACAGGGTACAATTCACCCCTCCACTTT.